Listed here are 9 T cell receptor beta chains from one sample, sequenced in a study of early T cells in non-severe SARS-CoV-2 infection. TCRdb recomputed calls from the 5' RACE reads with MiXCR, one row per CDR3 protein. This table has fewer than 85,000 distinct CDR3 sequences, approximately 15% appearing once. The specimen sequenced was whole blood. The receptors were sampled from an adult who was a healthcare worker with PCR-confirmed SARS-CoV-2 infection or an uninfected control (not recorded which).

The chain is built from TRBV2 and TRBJ2-1, with 7 nucleotides matching TRBD1. The V segment lost 2 bases and the J segment 2 bases; nucleotides outside the gene matches: 0. CDR1 SNHLY and CDR2 FYNNEI come from the germline V gene. The CDR3 is 14 amino acids. CDR3 region: CASSEQGAYNEQFF. As DNA, the CDR3 is TGTGCCAGCAGTGAACAGGGGGCCTACAATGAGCAGTTCTTC.

This sequence joins TRBV7-3 and TRBJ2-1, with 7 bases fitting TRBD1. V trimming: 5 bases; J trimming: 4 bases; junction bases outside the gene matches: 8. This CDR3 contains 15 residues. Germline loops: CDR1 SGHTA, CDR2 FQGTGA. The CDR3 DNA sequence: TGTGCCAGCAGCCCGGAACCGGGACAGTACAATGAGCAGTTCTTC. This gives the protein CASSPEPGQYNEQFF.

The chain combines TRBV12-3 or TRBV12-4 with TRBJ1-1, with TRBD1 matching over 10 bases. This CDR3 has 19 amino acids. V gave up 5 bases and J gave up 1 base; unmatched junction bases: 16. CDR3 residues: CASSPTSPGQGYSNTEAFF. The CDR3 DNA reads as TGTGCCAGCAGTCCCACCTCACCGGGACAGGGGTATTCGAACACTGAAGCTTTCTTT.

The chain has TRBV29-1 and TRBJ2-7, with D hard to call. The CDR3 contains 11 residues. Germline V CDR1 and CDR2: SQVTM, ANQGSEA. V lost 6 bases to trimming and J lost 7 bases, with 13 bases between them. The CDR3 loop reads CSVHGAREQYF. In nucleotides, the CDR3 is TGCAGCGTACACGGAGCGAGGGAGCAGTACTTC.

The count of this clonotype is one. The rearrangement uses TRBV29-1 and TRBJ1-2; TRBD1 might be the D (5 bases). CDR1 and CDR2 from the germline V gene are SQVTM and ANQGSEA. Trimming removed 6 bases at V and 4 bases at J, with 12 bases between. The CDR3 is 12 residues long. In nucleotides, the CDR3 is TGCAGCGTCCCGACAGAAGCCTATGGCTACACCTTC. It translates to CSVPTEAYGYTF.

The rearrangement joins TRBV12-3 or TRBV12-4 to TRBJ2-7; perhaps TRBD1 as D (6 bases). Trimming stripped 3 bases from V and 6 bases from J, with 15 bases between. This CDR3 is built from 14 residues. The CDR3 bases are TGTGCCAGCAGTTTCGACAGGTATCAAGGCGAGCAGTACTTC. It encodes CASSFDRYQGEQYF.

A few counts support this clonotype. The gene calls are TRBV6-5 and TRBJ1-1; D is unclear. With 6 bases removed from V and 6 bases from J, the gap between germline ends came to 17 bases. Per the germline V gene, CDR1 is MNHEY and CDR2 is SVGAGI. The CDR3 is made up of 14 amino acids. CDR3 coding DNA: TGTGCCAGCAGAAGATGGGAGGAGCTACCTGAAGCTTTCTTT. Its translation: CASRRWEELPEAFF.

This sequence joins TRBV10-2 and TRBJ1-1, with no clear D. The CDR3 spans 13 residues. The germline V gene encodes CDR1 WSHSY and CDR2 SAAADI. V was shortened by 0 bases and J by 4 bases, with 6 bases between the two germline ends. The CDR3 coding sequence is TGCGCCAGCAGTGAGTCCGAGGGCACTGAAGCTTTCTTT. This sequence encodes CASSESEGTEAFF.

This sequence joins TRBV20-1 and TRBJ1-5, with D possibly matching TRBD1 (5 bases). The germline CDR1 and CDR2 sequences are DFQATT and SNEGSKA (reference sequence). Trimming removed 3 bases from V and 8 bases from J, with 11 bases in between. The CDR3 has 12 amino acids. The CDR3 here is CSASAGSKPQHF. CDR3 coding DNA: TGCAGTGCTAGCGCAGGGAGTAAGCCCCAGCATTTT.